The clone carrying this TCR beta chain was found many times. TCRdb redid the calling of the 5' RACE reads with MiXCR, one entry per CDR3 protein. The data show tens of thousands of distinct CDR3 sequences, 25% to 35% seen once. This CDR3 has 16 amino acids. Per germline, CDR1 MDHEN and CDR2 SYDVKM. The ends lost 6 bases at V and 4 bases at J; junction bases unmatched: 10. This TCR derives from a female donor with breast cancer. The chain has TRBV28 and TRBJ1-2, with TRBD1 matching 11 bases. The sample comprised tumor-infiltrating memory CD4+ T cells sorted from the breast tumor. Specified subset: memory CD4+ T cells, CD4+CD45RO+CD25-. The CDR3 bases are TGTGCCAGCAGCCACTACAGGACAGGGGGCGCCTATGGCTACACCTTC. As protein: CASSHYRTGGAYGYTF.